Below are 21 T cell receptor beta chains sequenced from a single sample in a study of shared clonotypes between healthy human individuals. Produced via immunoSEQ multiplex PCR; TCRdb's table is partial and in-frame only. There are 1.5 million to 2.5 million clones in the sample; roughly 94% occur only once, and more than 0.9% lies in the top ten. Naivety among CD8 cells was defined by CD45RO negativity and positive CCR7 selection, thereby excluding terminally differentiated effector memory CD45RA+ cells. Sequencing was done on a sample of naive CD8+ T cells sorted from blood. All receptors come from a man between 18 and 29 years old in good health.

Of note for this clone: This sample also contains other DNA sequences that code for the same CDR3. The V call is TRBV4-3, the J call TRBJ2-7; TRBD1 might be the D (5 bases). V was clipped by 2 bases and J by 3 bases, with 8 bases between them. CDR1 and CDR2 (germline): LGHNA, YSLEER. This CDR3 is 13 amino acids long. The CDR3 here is CASSQYQGYEQYF. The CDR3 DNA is TGCGCCAGCAGCCAATATCAGGGCTACGAGCAGTACTTC.

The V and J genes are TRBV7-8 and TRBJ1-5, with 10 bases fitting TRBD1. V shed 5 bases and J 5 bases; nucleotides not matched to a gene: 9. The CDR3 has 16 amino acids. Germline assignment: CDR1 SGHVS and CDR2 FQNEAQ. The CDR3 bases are TGTGCCAGCAGCGCCGGACAGGGGGAGTGGGATCAGCCCCAGCATTTT. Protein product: CASSAGQGEWDQPQHF.

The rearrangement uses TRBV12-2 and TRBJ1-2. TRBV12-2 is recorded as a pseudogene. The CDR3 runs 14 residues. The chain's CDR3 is CASRKRRANYGYTF. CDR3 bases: TGTGCAAGTCGCAAGAGACGGGCTAACTATGGCTACACCTTC.

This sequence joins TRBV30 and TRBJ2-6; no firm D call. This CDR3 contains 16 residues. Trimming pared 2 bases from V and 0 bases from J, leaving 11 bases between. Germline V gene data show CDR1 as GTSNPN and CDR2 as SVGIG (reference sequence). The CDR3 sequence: CAWSFLQLSGANVLTF. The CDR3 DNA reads TGTGCCTGGAGTTTCCTACAGCTCTCTGGGGCCAACGTCCTGACTTTC.

The CDR3 sequence is CASSLEMDSSYEQYF. Here the CDR3 DNA reads TGCGCCAGCAGCTTGGAGATGGACAGCTCCTACGAGCAGTACTTC. The chain has TRBV5-1 and TRBJ2-7, with D perhaps matching TRBD1 (6 bases). This CDR3 contains 15 residues. Germline V gene lookup returns CDR1 SGHRS and CDR2 YFSETQ. The V gene lost 0 bases and the J gene lost 0 bases, with 10 bases spanning the gap.

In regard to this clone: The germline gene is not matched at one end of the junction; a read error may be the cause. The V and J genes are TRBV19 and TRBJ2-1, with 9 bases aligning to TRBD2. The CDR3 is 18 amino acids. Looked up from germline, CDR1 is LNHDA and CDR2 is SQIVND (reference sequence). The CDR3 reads CASSVDEGIWREGYEQFF. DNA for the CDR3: TGTGCCAGTAGTGTAGACGAGGGAATCTGGCGGGAGGGCTATGAGCAGTTCTTC.

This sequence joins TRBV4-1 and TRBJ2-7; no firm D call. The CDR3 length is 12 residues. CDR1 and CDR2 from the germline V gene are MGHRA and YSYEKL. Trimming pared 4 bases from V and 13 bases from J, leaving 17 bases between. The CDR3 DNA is TGCGCCAGCAGCCCCCCGAGCGATCGAATCTACTTC. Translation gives CASSPPSDRIYF.

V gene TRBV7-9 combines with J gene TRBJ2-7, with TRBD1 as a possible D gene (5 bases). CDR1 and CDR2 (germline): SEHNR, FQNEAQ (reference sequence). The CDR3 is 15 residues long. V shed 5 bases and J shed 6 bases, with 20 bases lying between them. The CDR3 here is CASSQVETVVSEQYF. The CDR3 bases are TGTGCCAGCAGCCAAGTAGAGACAGTTGTATCCGAGCAGTACTTC.

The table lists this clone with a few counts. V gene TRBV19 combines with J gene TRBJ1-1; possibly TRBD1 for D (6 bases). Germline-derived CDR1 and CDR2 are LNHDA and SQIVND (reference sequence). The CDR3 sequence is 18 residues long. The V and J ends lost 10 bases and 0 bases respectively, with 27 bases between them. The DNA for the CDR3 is TGTGCCACCGAAGTACGTACAGGGCGAAGGGGTATGAACACTGAAGCTTTCTTT. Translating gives CATEVRTGRRGMNTEAFF.

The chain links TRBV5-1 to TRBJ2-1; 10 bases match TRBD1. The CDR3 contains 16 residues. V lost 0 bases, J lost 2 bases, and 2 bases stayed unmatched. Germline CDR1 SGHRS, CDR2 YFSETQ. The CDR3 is CASSLAGQGAYNEQFF. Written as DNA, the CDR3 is TGCGCCAGCAGCTTGGCAGGACAGGGGGCCTACAATGAGCAGTTCTTC.

CDR3 protein: CASSQENRREQFF. CDR3 sequence (DNA): TGCGCCAGCAGCCAAGAGAACCGGAGAGAGCAGTTCTTC. The chain couples TRBV4-3 to TRBJ2-1; the D is unclear. The germline V gene encodes CDR1 LGHNA and CDR2 YSLEER. Trimming shortened V by 0 bases and J by 10 bases, and 10 bases separated the two germline ends. CDR3 size: 13 residues.

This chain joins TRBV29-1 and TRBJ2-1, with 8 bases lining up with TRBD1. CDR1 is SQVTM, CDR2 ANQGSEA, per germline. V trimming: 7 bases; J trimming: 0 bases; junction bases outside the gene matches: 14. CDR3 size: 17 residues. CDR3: CSAENPRTGSSYNEQFF. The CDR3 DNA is TGCAGCGCCGAGAATCCTCGGACAGGGAGCTCCTACAATGAGCAGTTCTTC.

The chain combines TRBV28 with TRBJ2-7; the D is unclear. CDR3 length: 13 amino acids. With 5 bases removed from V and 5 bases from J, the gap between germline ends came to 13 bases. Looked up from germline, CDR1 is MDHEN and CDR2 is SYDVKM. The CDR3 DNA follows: TGTGCCAGCAGTACCCAGGCGGTCCACGAGCAGTACTTC. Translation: CASSTQAVHEQYF.

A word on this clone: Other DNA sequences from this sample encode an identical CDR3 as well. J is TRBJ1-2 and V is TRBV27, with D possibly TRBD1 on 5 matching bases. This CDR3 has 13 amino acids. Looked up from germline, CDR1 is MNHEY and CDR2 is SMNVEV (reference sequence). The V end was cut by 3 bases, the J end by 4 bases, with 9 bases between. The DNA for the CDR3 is TGTGCCAGCAGTTTGGGTGGGACCTATGGCTACACCTTC. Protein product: CASSLGGTYGYTF.

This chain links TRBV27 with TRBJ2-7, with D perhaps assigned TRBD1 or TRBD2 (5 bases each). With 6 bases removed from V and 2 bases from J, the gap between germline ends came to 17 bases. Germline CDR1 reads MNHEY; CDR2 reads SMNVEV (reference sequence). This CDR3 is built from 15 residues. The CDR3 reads CASSPGRGLTYEQYF. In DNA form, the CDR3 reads TGTGCCAGCAGCCCAGGTCGGGGCTTAACCTACGAGCAGTACTTC.

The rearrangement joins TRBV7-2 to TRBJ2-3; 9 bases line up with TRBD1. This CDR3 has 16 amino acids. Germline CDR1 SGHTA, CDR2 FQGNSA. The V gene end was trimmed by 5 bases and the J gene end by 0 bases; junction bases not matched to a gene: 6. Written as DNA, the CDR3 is TGTGCCAGCAGCCATAGGACAGGGGCAAGCACAGATACGCAGTATTTT. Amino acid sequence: CASSHRTGASTDTQYF.

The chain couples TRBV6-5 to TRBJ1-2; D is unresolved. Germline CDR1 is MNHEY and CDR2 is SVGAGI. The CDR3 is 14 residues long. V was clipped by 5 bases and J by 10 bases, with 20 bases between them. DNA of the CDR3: TGTGCCAGCAGTCATAAACCGTGGAGGCCTGACTACACCTTC. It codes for CASSHKPWRPDYTF.

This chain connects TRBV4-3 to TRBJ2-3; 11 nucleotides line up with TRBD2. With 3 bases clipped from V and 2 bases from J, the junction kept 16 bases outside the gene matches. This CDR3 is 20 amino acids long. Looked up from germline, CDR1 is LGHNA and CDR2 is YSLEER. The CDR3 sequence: CASSHSQIMTSGMPTDTQYF. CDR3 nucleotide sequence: TGCGCCAGCAGCCATTCACAGATCATGACTAGCGGGATGCCCACAGATACGCAGTATTTT.

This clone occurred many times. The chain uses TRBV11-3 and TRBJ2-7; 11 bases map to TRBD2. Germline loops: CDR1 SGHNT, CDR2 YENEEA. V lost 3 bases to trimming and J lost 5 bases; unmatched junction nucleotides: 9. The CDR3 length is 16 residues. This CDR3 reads CASSLSPLAGADEQYF. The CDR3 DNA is TGTGCCAGCAGCTTGAGCCCACTAGCGGGGGCGGACGAGCAGTACTTC.

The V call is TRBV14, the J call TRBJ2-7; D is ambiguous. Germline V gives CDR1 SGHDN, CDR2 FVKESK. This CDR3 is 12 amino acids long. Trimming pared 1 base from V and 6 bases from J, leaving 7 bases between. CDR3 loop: CASSQVGFEQYF. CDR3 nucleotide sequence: TGTGCCAGCAGCCAAGTCGGGTTCGAGCAGTACTTC.

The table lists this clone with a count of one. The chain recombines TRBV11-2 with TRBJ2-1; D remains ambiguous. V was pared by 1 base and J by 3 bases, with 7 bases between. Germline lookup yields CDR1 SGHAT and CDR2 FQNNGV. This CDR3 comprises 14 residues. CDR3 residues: CASSLVGFYNEQFF. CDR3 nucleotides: TGTGCCAGCAGCTTAGTGGGCTTCTACAATGAGCAGTTCTTC.